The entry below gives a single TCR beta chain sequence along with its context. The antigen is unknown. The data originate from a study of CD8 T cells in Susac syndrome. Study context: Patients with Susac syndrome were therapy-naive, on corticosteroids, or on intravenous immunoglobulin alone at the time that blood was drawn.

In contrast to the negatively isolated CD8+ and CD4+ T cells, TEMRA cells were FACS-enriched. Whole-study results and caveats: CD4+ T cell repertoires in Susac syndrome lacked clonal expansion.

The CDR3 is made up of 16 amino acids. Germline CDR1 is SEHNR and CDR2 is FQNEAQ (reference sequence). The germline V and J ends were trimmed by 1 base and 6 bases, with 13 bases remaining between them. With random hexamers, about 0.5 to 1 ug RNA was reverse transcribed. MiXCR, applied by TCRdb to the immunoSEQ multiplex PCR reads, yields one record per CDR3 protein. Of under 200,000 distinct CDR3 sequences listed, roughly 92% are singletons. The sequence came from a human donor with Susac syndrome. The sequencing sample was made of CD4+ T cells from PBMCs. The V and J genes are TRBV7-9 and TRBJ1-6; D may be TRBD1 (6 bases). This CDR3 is CASSLGSGAINSPLHF. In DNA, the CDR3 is TGTGCCAGCAGCTTAGGCTCAGGGGCGATTAATTCACCCCTCCACTTT.